This TCR beta chain was documented in a study of T cell repertoires in cytomegalovirus infection. In the study overall: Indications of both CMV infection and matching HLA type were provided by public TCR beta signatures.

Study results and caveats: In two of eight donors, the top clonotype was HLA-C-restricted CMV-specific. Cumulative frequency of public TCR beta families picked out carriers of CMV plus the relevant HLA.

Germline CDR1 reads SGHTA; CDR2 reads FQGNSA. CDR3 length: 18 residues. V shed 2 bases, J shed 0 bases, and the junction held 8 bases outside the gene matches. MiXCR, applied by TCRdb to the reads, yields one record per CDR3 protein. This table has some 350,000 distinct CDR3 sequences, 15% to 20% appearing once. Many counts were recorded for this clonotype. Antigen specificity is unknown. Sequencing was performed on PBMCs. The clonotype comes from a human donor in good health (CMV status not recorded). Some clones in this sample may be carry-over from other donors' samples. This chain links TRBV7-2 with TRBJ2-1; 9 bases match TRBD2. CDR3 region: CASSLWPSGDSSYNEQFF. CDR3 in DNA: TGTGCCAGCAGCTTATGGCCTAGCGGGGATAGCTCCTACAATGAGCAGTTCTTC.